Listed here are 8 T cell receptor beta chains from one sample, sequenced in a study of blood T cells in healthy people across ages. A J-beta primer mix and a sample-barcoded 5' primer were used in a second PCR of roughly 6 to 12 cycles. TCRdb processed the 5' RACE reads anew with MiXCR; each CDR3 protein has one entry. The sample lists about 1.4 million distinct CDR3 sequences, approximately 60% occurring once. Sequencing input: blood. These receptors were taken from a man younger than 30 in good health.

The gene calls are TRBV6-6 and TRBJ1-5, with D possibly TRBD1 on 5 matching bases. The CDR3 totals 13 residues. CDR1 MNHNY and CDR2 SVGAGI come from the germline V gene (reference sequence). V lost 2 bases and J lost 9, with 11 bases in between. CDR3 bases: TGTGCCAGCAGTTACGACAGTTCATGGCCCCAGCATTTT. Amino acids: CASSYDSSWPQHF.

The chain carries TRBV6-1 and TRBJ2-7, with TRBD1 matching 8 bases. The CDR3 has 17 amino acids. After removal of 2 bases from V and 2 bases from J, the junction contained 11 bases not matched to a gene. Germline CDR1 is MNHNS and CDR2 is SASEGT. The CDR3 spells CASSESGPRGLPYEQYF. As DNA, the CDR3 is TGTGCCAGCAGTGAATCCGGTCCCAGGGGGCTCCCCTACGAGCAGTACTTC.

V is TRBV28 and J is TRBJ2-1; weak D call: TRBD1 (6 bases). The CDR3 spans 13 residues. Looked up from germline, CDR1 is MDHEN and CDR2 is SYDVKM. V lost 8 bases and J 2 bases, leaving 10 bases between the germline ends. The CDR3 DNA is TGTGCCAGCGACGGGACACCCTACAATGAGCAGTTCTTC. This translates into CASDGTPYNEQFF.

This clonotype turned up a few times. The chain links TRBV5-5 to TRBJ2-2, with D perhaps matching TRBD2 (6 bases). CDR1 SGHKS and CDR2 YYEKEE come from the germline V gene (reference sequence). This CDR3 spans 15 amino acids. Trimming took off 4 bases at V and 0 bases at J, with 10 bases between the two ends. The CDR3 sequence is CASSPGGANTGELFF. In nucleotides, the CDR3 is TGTGCCAGCAGCCCCGGAGGGGCGAACACCGGGGAGCTGTTTTTT.

The rearrangement joins TRBV5-1 to TRBJ2-7; the match to TRBD2 covers 14 bases. The CDR3 covers 16 residues. Unmatched junction bases numbered 9, after V lost 6 bases and J lost 4 bases. Germline V gene sequence: CDR1 SGHRS, CDR2 YFSETQ. CDR3 region: CASTLAGTSGSYEQYF. In nucleotides, the CDR3 is TGCGCCAGCACCCTCGCCGGGACTAGCGGGAGTTACGAGCAGTACTTC.

This clonotype appeared a few times. The V call is TRBV28, the J call TRBJ2-7; tentatively, D is TRBD2 (6 bases). Trimming pared 4 bases from V and 0 bases from J, leaving 13 bases between. CDR1 and CDR2 (germline): MDHEN, SYDVKM. The CDR3 consists of 15 residues. Here the CDR3 reads CASSSAGLSSYEQYF. The DNA for the CDR3 is TGTGCCAGCAGTTCTGCGGGGCTCAGCTCCTACGAGCAGTACTTC.

The chain combines TRBV10-3 with TRBJ1-1, with D hard to call. Trimming cost V 3 bases and J 1 base, with 3 bases left between them. The CDR3 consists of 12 residues. The germline CDR1 and CDR2 sequences are ENHRY and SYGVKD. CDR3 nucleotide sequence: TGTGCCATCAGTGAAGGGAACACTGAAGCTTTCTTT. Residues: CAISEGNTEAFF.

The chain carries TRBV11-2 and TRBJ2-7; D perhaps matches TRBD1 (5 bases). The J call may be wrong; the DNA end is better matched by TRBJ2-5. This CDR3 is 13 amino acids long. Germline V lookup: CDR1 SGHAT, CDR2 FQNNGV. The CDR3 region is CASSLSRAETQYF. CDR3 DNA: TGTGCCAGCAGCTTAAGCAGGGCAGAGACCCAGTACTTC.